The 4 T cell receptor beta chains in this list originate from one sample, sequenced in a study of T-cell memory formation after mild COVID-19. TCRdb ran MiXCR on the 5' RACE reads and lists one entry per CDR3 protein. The top ten hold about 12% of the sample, which has about half a million distinct CDR3 sequences, 15% to 20% seen once. What was sequenced was PBMCs or a T cell subset sorted from them (not recorded which). The receptors were sampled from an adult woman who had mild COVID-19 (a few samples of this study predate the infection). Cell type and time point are not known.

The gene calls are TRBV12-3 or TRBV12-4 and TRBJ2-2; 13 bases line up with TRBD2. V lost 5 bases to trimming and J lost 6 bases; unmatched junction nucleotides: 6. The CDR3 length is 16 residues. This chain's CDR3 is CASSLGLAGVAGELFF. The CDR3 DNA reads as TGTGCCAGCAGTCTTGGACTAGCGGGAGTAGCCGGGGAGCTGTTTTTT.

This clonotype has at least ten counts. The chain links TRBV5-1 to TRBJ1-1; TRBD1 aligns across 8 bases. The CDR3 spans 15 residues. With 4 bases clipped from V and 2 bases from J, the junction kept 7 bases outside the gene matches. Per the germline V gene, CDR1 is SGHRS and CDR2 is YFSETQ. The CDR3 DNA follows: TGCGCCAGCAGCCCAAGGACAGGGACTAACACTGAAGCTTTCTTT. This sequence encodes CASSPRTGTNTEAFF. The variable domain in full, completed from reference TRBV5-1 and TRBJ1-1, reads KAGVTQTPRYLIKTRGQQVTLSCSPISGHRSVSWYQQTPGQGLQFLFEYFSETQRNKGNFPGRFSGRQFSNSRSEMNVSTLELGDSALYLCASSPRTGTNTEAFFGQGTRLTVV.

Here the CDR3 DNA reads TGTGCCAGCAGGGGAGAATGGGCAGGGAACACTGAAGCTTTCTTT. This encodes CASRGEWAGNTEAFF. The rearrangement joins TRBV12-3 or TRBV12-4 to TRBJ1-1, with unresolved D. Trimming took off 6 bases at V and 1 base at J, with 15 bases between the two ends. The CDR3 loop spans 15 amino acids.

The gene calls are TRBV6-2 or TRBV6-3 and TRBJ1-1; unclear D gene. Germline V gene sequence: CDR1 MNHEY, CDR2 SVGEGT. Between the trimmed V and J ends, which lost 0 bases and 0 bases, there was a span of 8 bases. This CDR3 is built from 15 residues. The chain's CDR3 is CASSYSTYMNTEAFF. The CDR3 bases are TGTGCCAGCAGTTACTCGACGTATATGAACACTGAAGCTTTCTTT.